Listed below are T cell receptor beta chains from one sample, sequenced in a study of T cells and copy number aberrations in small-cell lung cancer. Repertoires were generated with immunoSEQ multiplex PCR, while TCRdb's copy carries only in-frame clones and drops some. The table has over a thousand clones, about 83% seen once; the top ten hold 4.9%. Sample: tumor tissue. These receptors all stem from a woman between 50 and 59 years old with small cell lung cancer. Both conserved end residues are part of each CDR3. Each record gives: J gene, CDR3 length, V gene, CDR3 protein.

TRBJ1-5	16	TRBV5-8	CASSPGDITQAQPQHF
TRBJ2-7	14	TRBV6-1	CASSRAGGPYEQYF
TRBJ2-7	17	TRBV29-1	CSVDGVGGHASSYEQYF
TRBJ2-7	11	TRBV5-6	CASSSTNEQYF
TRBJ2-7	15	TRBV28	CASSTPGGISYEQYF
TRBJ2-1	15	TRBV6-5	CASSPNFGRVDEQFF
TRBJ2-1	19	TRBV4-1	CASSHPGLAVRKDFNEQFF
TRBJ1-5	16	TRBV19	CASSIAWDRVGQPQHF
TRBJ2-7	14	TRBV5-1	CASSLETGFEKQYF
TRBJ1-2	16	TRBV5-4	CASSTNGGDHRYGYTF
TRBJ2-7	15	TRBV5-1	CASSGPFQLDYEQYF
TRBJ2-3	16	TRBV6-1	CASSERFGVGSDTQYF
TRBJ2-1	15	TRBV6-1	CASRAGTSFYNEQFF